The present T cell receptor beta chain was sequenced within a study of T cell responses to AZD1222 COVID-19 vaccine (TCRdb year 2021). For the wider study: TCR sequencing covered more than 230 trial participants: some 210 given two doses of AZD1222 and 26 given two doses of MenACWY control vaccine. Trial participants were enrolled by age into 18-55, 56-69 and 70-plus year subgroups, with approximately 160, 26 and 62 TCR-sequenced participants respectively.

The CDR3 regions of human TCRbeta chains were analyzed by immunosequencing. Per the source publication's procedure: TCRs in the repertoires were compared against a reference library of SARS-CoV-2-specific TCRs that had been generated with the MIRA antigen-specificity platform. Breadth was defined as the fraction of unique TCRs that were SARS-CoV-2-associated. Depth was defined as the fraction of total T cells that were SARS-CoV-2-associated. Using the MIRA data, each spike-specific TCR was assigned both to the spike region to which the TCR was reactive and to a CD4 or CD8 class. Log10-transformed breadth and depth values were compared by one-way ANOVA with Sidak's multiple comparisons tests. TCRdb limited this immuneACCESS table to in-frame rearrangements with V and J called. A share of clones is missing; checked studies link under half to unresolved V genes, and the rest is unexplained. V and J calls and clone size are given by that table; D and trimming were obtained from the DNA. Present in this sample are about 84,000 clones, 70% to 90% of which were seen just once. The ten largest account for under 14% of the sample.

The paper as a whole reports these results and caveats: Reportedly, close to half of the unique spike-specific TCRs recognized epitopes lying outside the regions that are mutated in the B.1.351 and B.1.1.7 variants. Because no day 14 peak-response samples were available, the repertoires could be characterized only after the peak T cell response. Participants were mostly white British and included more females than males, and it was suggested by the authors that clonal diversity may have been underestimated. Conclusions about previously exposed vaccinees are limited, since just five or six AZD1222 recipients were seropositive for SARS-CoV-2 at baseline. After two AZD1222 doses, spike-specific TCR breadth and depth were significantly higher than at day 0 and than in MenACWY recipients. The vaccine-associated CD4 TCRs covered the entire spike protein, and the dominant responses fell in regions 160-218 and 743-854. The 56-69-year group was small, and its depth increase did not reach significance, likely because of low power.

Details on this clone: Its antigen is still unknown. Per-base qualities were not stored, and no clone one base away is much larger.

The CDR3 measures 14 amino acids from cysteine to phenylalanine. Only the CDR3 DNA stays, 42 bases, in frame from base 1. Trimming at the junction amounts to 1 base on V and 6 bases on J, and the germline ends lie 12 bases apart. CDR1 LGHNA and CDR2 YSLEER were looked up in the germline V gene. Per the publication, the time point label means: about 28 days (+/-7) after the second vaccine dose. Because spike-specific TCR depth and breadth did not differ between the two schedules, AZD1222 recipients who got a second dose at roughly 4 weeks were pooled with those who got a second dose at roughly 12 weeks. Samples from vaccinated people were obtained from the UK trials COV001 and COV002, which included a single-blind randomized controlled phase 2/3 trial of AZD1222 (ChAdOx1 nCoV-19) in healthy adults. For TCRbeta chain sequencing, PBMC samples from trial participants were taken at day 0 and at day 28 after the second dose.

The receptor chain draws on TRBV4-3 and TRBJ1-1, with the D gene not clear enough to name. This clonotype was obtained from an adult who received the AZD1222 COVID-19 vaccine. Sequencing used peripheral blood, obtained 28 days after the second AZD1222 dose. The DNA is TGCGCCAGCAGCCAAGGGATAGGCAACTCTGAAGCTTTCTTT. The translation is CASSQGIGNSEAFF.